This entry is about one T cell receptor beta chain. The sample comes from a study of blood T cell repertoires in COVID-19. Study information: Some COVID-19 samples were acute and others convalescent; all came from the United States, Italy and Spain. Nucleic acid was either cDNA or gDNA, and it came from T cells, B-cell-depleted T cells, or PBMCs.

The CDR3 runs 18 residues. CDR1 SGHNT and CDR2 YYREEE come from the germline V gene (reference sequence). The junction had 15 bases not matched to a gene; V was cut back by 0 bases and J by 4 bases. How the authors handled the data: Amplified reference gene primers provided the basis for estimating nucleated cell counts. Generated by immunoSEQ multiplex PCR, the TCRdb table keeps only in-frame clones and is missing some. V, J and clone size are those of that table, while D and trimming were read from the DNA. The sample gives about 110,000 clones, 88% of which show up once; 2.4% is in the top ten. The J gene is TRBJ1-2, the V gene TRBV5-4, with 7 bases lining up with TRBD1. Sample: peripheral blood. This TCR derives from a human donor in a cohort sampled during active COVID-19. The CDR3 loop is CASSLGVSTGPDSYGYTF. As DNA, the CDR3 is TGTGCCAGCAGCTTGGGGGTATCGACAGGGCCTGACTCCTATGGCTACACCTTC. Drawing the rest from reference TRBV5-4 and TRBJ1-2, the complete variable domain is ETGVTQSPTHLIKTRGQQVTLRCSSQSGHNTVSWYQQALGQGPQFIFQYYREEENGRGNFPPRFSGLQFPNYSSELNVNALELDDSALYLCASSLGVSTGPDSYGYTFGSGTRLTVV.